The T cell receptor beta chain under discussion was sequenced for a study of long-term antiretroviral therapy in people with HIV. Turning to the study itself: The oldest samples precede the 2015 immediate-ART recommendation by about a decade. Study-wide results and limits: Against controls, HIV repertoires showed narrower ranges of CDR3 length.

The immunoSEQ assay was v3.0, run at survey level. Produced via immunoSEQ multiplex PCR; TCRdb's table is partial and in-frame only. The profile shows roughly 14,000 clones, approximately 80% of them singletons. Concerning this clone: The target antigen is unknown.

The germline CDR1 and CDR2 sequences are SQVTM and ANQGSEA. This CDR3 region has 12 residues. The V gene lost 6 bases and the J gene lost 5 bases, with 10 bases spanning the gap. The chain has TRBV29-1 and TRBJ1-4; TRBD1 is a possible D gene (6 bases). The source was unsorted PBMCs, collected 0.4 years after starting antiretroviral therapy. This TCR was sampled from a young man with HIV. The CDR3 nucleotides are TGCAGCGTCTTAGACAGGAATGAAAAACTGTTTTTT. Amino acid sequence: CSVLDRNEKLFF.